These T cell receptor beta chains were read from a single sample in a study of T-cell memory formation after mild COVID-19. A single record per CDR3 protein comes from TCRdb applying MiXCR to the 5' RACE reads. The profile covers under 700,000 distinct CDR3 sequences, with roughly 22% appearing a single time and around 13% taken by the ten largest. What was sequenced was PBMCs or a T cell subset sorted from them (not recorded which). All receptors come from an adult woman who had mild COVID-19 (a few samples of this study predate the infection). Cell type and time point are not known. CDR3s include the opening cysteine and the closing phenylalanine or tryptophan. A D gene is named only where the DNA matches it firmly. Expanded clones are given a class, and other clones once, few, many or no size at all.

>13|few|TRBJ2-5|TRBV12-3/TRBV12-4|NA
TGTGCCAGCAGCCAACTCCTCCAAGAGACCCAGTACTTC
CASSQLLQETQYF
>15|NA|TRBJ2-7|TRBV25-1|NA
TGTGCCAGCAGTGAGACATCCCTGGGGTCCTACGAGCAGTACTTC
CASSETSLGSYEQYF
>17|few|TRBJ1-2|TRBV5-5|TRBD1
TGTGCCAGCAGCTTGTGGGGACAGGGGCGACGCGACTATGGCTACACCTTC
CASSLWGQGRRDYGYTF
>16|few|TRBJ2-4|TRBV4-2|NA
TGTGCCAGCAGCCAATCCGAGGGGTCGGTCAAAAACATTCAGTACTTC
CASSQSEGSVKNIQYF
>17|many|TRBJ2-3|TRBV20-1|TRBD2
TGCAGTGCTAGAGATCTAGCTAGCGGGAAGGTTGGAGATACGCAGTATTTT
CSARDLASGKVGDTQYF
>13|few|TRBJ1-2|TRBV12-3/TRBV12-4|NA
TGTGCCAGCCACACACGGGGAACCTATGGCTACACCTTC
CASHTRGTYGYTF
>14|NA|TRBJ2-5|TRBV7-2|TRBD1
TGTGCCAGCAGCTTAGGGACAGGTGGACAGACCCAGTACTTC
CASSLGTGGQTQYF
>15|few|TRBJ2-1|TRBV7-8|TRBD2
TGTGCCAGCAGCTTAAGGCGGGAGAACTACAATGAGCAGTTCTTC
CASSLRRENYNEQFF
>15|NA|TRBJ2-1|TRBV4-2|TRBD2
TGTGCCAGCGGGACCGGACTAGTTGTGGGCAATGAGCAGTTCTTC
CASGTGLVVGNEQFF
>15|NA|TRBJ2-3|TRBV7-9|NA
TGTGCCAGCAGCCGATTGGTAGCGGCCACAGATACGCAGTATTTT
CASSRLVAATDTQYF
>15|few|TRBJ2-2|TRBV24-1|NA
TGTGCCACCAGTGATTCAGGCACCAGCACCGGGGAGCTGTTTTTT
CATSDSGTSTGELFF
>16|NA|TRBJ2-3|TRBV7-9|TRBD2
TGTGCCAGCAGCCCGTCAGGCGGGAGGGATACAGATACGCAGTATTTT
CASSPSGGRDTDTQYF
>17|few|TRBJ2-7|TRBV6-1|TRBD2
TGTGCCAGCAGTGAAGAGGCCCGACTAGCGGGGGGGCTCGAGCAGTACTTC
CASSEEARLAGGLEQYF
>17|few|TRBJ1-3|TRBV12-5|NA
TGTGCTAGTGGTTCCAGGTTGTGGGGAGACCCTGGAAACACCATATATTTT
CASGSRLWGDPGNTIYF
>16|few|TRBJ2-3|TRBV20-1|NA
TGCAGTGCTCCCGACTGGCAGGGAGAGGGGACAGATACGCAGTATTTT
CSAPDWQGEGTDTQYF
>15|NA|TRBJ1-1|TRBV29-1|NA
TGCAGCGTTGATCTCGCCGGGTCTGGGAAAACTGAAGCTTTCTTT
CSVDLAGSGKTEAFF
>14|NA|TRBJ1-1|TRBV9|NA
TGTGCCAGCAGCGTAGATGTTATGAACACTGAAGCTTTCTTT
CASSVDVMNTEAFF